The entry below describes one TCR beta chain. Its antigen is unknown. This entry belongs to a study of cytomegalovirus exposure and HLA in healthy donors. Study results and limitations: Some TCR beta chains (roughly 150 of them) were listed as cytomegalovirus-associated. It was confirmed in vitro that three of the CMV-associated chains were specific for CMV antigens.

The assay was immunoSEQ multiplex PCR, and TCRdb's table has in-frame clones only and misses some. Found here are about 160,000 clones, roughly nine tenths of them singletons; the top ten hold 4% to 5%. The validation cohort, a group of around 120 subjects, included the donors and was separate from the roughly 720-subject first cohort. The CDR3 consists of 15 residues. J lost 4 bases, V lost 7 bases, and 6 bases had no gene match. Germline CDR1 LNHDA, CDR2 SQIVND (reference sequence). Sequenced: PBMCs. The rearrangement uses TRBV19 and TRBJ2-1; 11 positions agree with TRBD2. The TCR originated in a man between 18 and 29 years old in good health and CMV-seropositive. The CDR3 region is CASKVAGGQYNEQFF. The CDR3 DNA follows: TGTGCCAGTAAGGTAGCGGGAGGGCAATACAATGAGCAGTTCTTC.